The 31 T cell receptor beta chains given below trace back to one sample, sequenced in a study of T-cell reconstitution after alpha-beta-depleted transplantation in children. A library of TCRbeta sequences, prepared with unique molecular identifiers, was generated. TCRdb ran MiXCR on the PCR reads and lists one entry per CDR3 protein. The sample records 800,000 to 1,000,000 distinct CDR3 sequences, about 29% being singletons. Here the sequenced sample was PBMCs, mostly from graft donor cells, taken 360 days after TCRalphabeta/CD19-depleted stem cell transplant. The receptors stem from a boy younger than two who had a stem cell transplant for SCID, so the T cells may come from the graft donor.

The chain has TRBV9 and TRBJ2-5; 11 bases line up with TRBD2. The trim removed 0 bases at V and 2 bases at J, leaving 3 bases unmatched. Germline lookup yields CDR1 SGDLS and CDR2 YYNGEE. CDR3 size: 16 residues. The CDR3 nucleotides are TGTGCCAGCAGCGTAGCTAGCGGGGGGCCACAAGAGACCCAGTACTTC. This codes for CASSVASGGPQETQYF. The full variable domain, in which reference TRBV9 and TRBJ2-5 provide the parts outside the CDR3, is DSGVTQTPKHLITATGQRVTLRCSPRSGDLSVYWYQQSLDQGLQFLIQYYNGEERAKGNILERFSAQQFPDLHSELNLSSLELGDSALYFCASSVASGGPQETQYFGPGTRLLVL.

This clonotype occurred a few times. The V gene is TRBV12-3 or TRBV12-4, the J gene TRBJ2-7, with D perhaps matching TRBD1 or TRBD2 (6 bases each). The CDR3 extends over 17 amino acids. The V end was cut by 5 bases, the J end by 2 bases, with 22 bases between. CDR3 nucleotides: TGTGCCAGCAGTCTGGGGGGCCTTGTGAGGACAGCCTACGAGCAGTACTTC. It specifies CASSLGGLVRTAYEQYF.

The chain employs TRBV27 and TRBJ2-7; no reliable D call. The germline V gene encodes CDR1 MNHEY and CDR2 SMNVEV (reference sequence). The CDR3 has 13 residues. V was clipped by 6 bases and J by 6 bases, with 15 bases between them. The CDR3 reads CASRGPLVAEQYF. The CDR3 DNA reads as TGTGCCAGCAGGGGCCCCCTCGTCGCCGAGCAGTACTTC.

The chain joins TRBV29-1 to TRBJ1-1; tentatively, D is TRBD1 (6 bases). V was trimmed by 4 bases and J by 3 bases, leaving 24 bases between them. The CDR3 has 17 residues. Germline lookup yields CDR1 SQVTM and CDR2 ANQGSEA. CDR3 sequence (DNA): TGCAGCGTTGGGTTCACCGGGGGCCTGGATAAGGACACTGAAGCTTTCTTT. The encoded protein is CSVGFTGGLDKDTEAFF.

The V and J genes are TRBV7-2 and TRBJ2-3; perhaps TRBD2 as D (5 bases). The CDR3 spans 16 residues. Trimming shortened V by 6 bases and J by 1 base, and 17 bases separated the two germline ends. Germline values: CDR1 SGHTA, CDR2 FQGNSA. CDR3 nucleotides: TGTGCCAGCAGGAAGAGGACTGCGAAGGGCACAGATACGCAGTATTTT. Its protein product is CASRKRTAKGTDTQYF.

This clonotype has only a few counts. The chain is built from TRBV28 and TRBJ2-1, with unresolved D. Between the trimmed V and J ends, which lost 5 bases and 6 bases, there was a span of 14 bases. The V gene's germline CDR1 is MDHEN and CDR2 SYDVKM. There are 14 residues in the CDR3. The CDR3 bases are TGTGCCAGCAGTCCTACTGCGTTCTCCAATGAGCAGTTCTTC. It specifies CASSPTAFSNEQFF.

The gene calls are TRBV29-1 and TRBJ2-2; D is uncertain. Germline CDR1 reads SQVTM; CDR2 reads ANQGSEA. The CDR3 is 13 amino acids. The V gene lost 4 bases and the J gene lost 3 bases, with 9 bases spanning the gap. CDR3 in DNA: TGCAGCGTTGGTCGGACGGACACCGGGGAGCTGTTTTTT. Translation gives CSVGRTDTGELFF.

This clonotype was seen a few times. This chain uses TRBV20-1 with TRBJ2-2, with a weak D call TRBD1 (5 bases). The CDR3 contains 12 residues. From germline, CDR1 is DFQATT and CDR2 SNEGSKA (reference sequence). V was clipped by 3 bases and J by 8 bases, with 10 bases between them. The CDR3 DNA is TGCAGTGCTAGTAAGAGACAGGGGGAGCTGTTTTTT. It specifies CSASKRQGELFF.

The CDR3 coding sequence is TGCGCCAGCAGCAGCCGACAGGGATCCTCCTCTAGTTACGAGCAGTACTTC. It encodes CASSSRQGSSSSYEQYF. V is TRBV5-1 and J is TRBJ2-7; 7 nucleotides line up with TRBD1. The junction had 17 bases not matched to a gene; V was cut back by 4 bases and J by 4 bases. CDR1 and CDR2 from the germline V gene are SGHRS and YFSETQ. This CDR3 spans 17 amino acids. Variable domain in full (rest from reference TRBV5-1 and TRBJ2-7): KAGVTQTPRYLIKTRGQQVTLSCSPISGHRSVSWYQQTPGQGLQFLFEYFSETQRNKGNFPGRFSGRQFSNSRSEMNVSTLELGDSALYLCASSSRQGSSSSYEQYFGPGTRLTVT.

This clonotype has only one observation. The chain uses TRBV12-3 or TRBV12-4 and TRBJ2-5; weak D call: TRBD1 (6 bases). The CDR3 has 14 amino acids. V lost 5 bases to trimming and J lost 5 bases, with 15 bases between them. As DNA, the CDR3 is TGTGCCAGCAGTATACAGGGCCCCAGGGAGACCCAGTACTTC. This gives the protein CASSIQGPRETQYF.

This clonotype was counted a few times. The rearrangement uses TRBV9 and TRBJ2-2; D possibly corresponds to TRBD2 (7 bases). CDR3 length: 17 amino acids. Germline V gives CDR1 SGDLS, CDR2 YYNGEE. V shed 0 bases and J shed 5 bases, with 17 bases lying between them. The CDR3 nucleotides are TGTGCCAGCAGCGTAGTTGACGGGGGGCCGTATACCGGGGAGCTGTTTTTT. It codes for CASSVVDGGPYTGELFF. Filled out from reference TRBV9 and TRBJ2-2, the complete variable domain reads DSGVTQTPKHLITATGQRVTLRCSPRSGDLSVYWYQQSLDQGLQFLIQYYNGEERAKGNILERFSAQQFPDLHSELNLSSLELGDSALYFCASSVVDGGPYTGELFFGEGSRLTVL.

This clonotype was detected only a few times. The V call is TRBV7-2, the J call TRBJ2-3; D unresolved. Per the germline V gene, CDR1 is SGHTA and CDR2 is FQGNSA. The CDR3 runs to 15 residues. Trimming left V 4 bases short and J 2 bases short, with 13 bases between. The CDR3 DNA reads TGTGCCAGCAGCTCGTACGCTCATGTCACAGATACGCAGTATTTT. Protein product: CASSSYAHVTDTQYF.

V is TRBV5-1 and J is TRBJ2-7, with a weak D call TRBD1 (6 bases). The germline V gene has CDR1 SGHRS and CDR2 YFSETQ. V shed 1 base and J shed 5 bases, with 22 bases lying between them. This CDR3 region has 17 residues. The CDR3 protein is CASSLSPTGTVGDEQYF. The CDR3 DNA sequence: TGCGCCAGCAGCTTGTCCCCAACAGGGACGGTTGGCGACGAGCAGTACTTC.

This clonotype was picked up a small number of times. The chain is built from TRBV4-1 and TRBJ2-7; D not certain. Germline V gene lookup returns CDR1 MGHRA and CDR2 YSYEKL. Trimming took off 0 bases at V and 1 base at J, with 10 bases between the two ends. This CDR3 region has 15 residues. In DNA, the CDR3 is TGCGCCAGCAGCCAAGATGAGCCGCTTTCCTACGAGCAGTACTTC. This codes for CASSQDEPLSYEQYF.

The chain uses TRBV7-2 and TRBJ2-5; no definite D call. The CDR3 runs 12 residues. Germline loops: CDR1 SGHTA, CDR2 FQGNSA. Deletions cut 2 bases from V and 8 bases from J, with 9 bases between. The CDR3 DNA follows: TGTGCCAGCAGCTTATGGTCAGAAACCCAGTACTTC. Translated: CASSLWSETQYF.

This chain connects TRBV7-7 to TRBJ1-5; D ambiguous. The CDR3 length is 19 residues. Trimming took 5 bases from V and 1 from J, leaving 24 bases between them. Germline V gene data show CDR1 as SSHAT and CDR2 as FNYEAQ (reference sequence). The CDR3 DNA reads TGTGCCAGCAGCCTACCTCTCTGGCCCTACAAAGGGAGCAATCAGCCCCAGCATTTT. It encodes CASSLPLWPYKGSNQPQHF.

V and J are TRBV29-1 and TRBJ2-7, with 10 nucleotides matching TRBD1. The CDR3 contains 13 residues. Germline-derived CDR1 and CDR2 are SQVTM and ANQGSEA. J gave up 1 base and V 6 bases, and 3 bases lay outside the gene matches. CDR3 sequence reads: CSVGDRGSYEQYF. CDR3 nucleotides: TGCAGCGTCGGGGACAGGGGTTCCTACGAGCAGTACTTC.

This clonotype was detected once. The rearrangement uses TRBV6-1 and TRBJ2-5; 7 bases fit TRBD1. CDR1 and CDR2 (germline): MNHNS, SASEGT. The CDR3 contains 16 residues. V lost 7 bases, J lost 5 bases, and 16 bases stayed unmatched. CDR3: CASNDRQGGRGETQYF. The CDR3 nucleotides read TGTGCCAGCAATGACCGACAGGGTGGTCGTGGGGAGACCCAGTACTTC.

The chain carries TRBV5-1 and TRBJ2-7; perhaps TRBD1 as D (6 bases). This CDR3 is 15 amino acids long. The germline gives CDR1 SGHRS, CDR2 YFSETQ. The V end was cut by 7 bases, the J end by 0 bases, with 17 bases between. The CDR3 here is CASSDLTGLSYEQYF. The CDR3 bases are TGCGCCAGCTCAGACTTGACAGGCCTCTCCTACGAGCAGTACTTC.

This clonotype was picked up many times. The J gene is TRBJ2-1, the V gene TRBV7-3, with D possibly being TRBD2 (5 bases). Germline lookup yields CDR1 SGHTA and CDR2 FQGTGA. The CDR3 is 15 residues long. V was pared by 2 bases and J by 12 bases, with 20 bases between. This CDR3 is CASSLVPRNEGGQFF. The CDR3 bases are TGTGCCAGCAGCTTAGTTCCCCGTAATGAGGGTGGGCAGTTCTTC.

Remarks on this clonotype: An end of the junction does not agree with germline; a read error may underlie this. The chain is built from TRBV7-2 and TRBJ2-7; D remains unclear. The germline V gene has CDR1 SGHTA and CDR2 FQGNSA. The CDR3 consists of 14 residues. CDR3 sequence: CASRLGPAFYEQYF. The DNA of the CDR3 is TGTGCCAGCAGGTTAGGGCCTGCTTTCTACGAGCAGTACTTC. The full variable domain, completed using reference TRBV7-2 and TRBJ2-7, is GAGVSQSPSNKVTEKGKDVELRCDPISGHTALYWYRQSLGQGLEFLIYFQGNSAPDKSGLPSDRFSAERTGGSVSTLTIQRTQQEDSAVYLCASRLGPAFYEQYFGPGTRLTVT.

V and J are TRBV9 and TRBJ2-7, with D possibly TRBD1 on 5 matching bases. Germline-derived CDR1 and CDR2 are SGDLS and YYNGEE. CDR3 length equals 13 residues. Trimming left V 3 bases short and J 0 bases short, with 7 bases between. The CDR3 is CASSAGSSYEQYF. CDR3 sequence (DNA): TGTGCCAGCAGCGCAGGGTCCTCCTACGAGCAGTACTTC.

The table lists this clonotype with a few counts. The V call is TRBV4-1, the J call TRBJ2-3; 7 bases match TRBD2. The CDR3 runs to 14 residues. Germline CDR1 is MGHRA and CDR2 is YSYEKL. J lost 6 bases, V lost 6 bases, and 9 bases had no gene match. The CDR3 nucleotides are TGCGCCAGCAGTGTGGGAGGGGAGTTGGATACGCAGTATTTT. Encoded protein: CASSVGGELDTQYF.

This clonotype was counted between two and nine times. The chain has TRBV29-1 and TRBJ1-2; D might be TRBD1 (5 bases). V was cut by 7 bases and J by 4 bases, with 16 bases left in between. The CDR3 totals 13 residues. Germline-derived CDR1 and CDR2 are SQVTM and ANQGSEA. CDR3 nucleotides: TGCAGCGCGACCGGGGCTAAAATCTATGGCTACACCTTC. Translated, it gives CSATGAKIYGYTF.

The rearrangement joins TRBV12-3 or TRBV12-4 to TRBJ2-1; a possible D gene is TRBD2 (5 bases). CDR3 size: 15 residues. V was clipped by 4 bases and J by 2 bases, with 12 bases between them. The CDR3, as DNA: TGTGCCAGCAGTTCGAGCCCCGGGGCCTACAATGAGCAGTTCTTC. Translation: CASSSSPGAYNEQFF.

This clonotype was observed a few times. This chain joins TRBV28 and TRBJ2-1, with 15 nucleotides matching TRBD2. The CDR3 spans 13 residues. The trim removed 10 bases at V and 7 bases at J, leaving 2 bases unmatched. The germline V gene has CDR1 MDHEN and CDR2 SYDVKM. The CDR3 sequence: CAIGLAGGNEQFF. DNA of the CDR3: TGTGCCATAGGACTAGCGGGGGGGAATGAGCAGTTCTTC.

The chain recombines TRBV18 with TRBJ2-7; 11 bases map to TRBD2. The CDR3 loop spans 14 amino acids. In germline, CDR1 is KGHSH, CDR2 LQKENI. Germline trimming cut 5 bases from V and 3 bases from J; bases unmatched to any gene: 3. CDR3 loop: CASSAGTSGYEQYF. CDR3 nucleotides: TGTGCCAGCTCAGCCGGGACTAGCGGCTACGAGCAGTACTTC. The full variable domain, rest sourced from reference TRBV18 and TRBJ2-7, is NAGVMQNPRHLVRRRGQEARLRCSPMKGHSHVYWYRQLPEEGLKFMVYLQKENIIDESGMPKERFSAEFPKEGPSILRIQQVVRGDSAAYFCASSAGTSGYEQYFGPGTRLTVT.

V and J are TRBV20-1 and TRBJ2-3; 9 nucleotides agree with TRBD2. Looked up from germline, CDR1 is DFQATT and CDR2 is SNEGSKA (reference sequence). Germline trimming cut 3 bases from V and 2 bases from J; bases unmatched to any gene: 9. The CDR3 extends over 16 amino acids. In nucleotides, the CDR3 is TGCAGTGCTAGTCAACCTAGCGGGGATTTCACAGATACGCAGTATTTT. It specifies CSASQPSGDFTDTQYF.

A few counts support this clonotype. The CDR3 DNA reads TGTGCCAGCAGCCACGGGGGACTCCCTGGGGACGAGCAGTACTTC. Its translation is CASSHGGLPGDEQYF. The chain has TRBV7-9 and TRBJ2-7, with D maybe TRBD2 (6 bases). The CDR3 covers 15 residues. V lost 5 bases and J lost 5, with 19 bases in between. Germline V gene data show CDR1 as SEHNR and CDR2 as FQNEAQ (reference sequence). The full variable domain, in which reference TRBV7-9 and TRBJ2-7 provide the parts outside the CDR3, is DTGVSQNPRHKITKRGQNVTFRCDPISEHNRLYWYRQTLGQGPEFLTYFQNEAQLEKSRLLSDRFSAERPKGSFSTLEIQRTEQGDSAMYLCASSHGGLPGDEQYFGPGTRLTVT.

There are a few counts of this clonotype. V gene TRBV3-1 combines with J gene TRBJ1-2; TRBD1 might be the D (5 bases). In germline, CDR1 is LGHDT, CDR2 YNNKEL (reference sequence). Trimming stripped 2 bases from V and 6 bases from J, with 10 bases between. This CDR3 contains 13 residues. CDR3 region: CASSQWDGDGYTF. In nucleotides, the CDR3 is TGTGCCAGCAGCCAATGGGACGGAGATGGCTACACCTTC.

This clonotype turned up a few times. The CDR3 nucleotides read TGTGCCAGCTCACCAGATTCGGGACTACTTAATCAGCCCCAGCATTTT. It encodes CASSPDSGLLNQPQHF. V is TRBV18 and J is TRBJ1-5, with D tentatively TRBD1 (5 bases). Trimming cost V 2 bases and J 4 bases, with 15 bases left between them. Looked up from germline, CDR1 is KGHSH and CDR2 is LQKENI. This CDR3 comprises 16 residues.